This is a list of T cell receptor beta chains from one sample in a study of T cells in localized non-small cell lung cancer. Sequencing used immunoSEQ multiplex PCR; TCRdb keeps in-frame clones, though not all of them. The sample has about 37,000 clones; around 93% are singletons. The sequencing here drew on peripheral blood mononuclear cells, taken before any cancer treatment. The source of these receptors is a female donor older than 55 with stage II lung adenocarcinoma. Both conserved end residues are part of each CDR3. Each record gives: V gene, clone size, CDR3 length, D gene, J gene, CDR3 protein, CDR3 DNA. D genes are given only for firm matches. Rows give clone size only sometimes, using once, few, many, or a class for an expanded clone.

V: TRBV10-1
size: NA
length: 15
D: NA
J: TRBJ1-5
CDR3: CASSVGVVSNQPQHF
DNA: TGCGCCAGCAGCGTAGGGGTTGTGAGCAATCAGCCCCAGCATTTT

V: TRBV18
size: NA
length: 13
D: TRBD2
J: TRBJ2-5
CDR3: CASSPLTGGEQYF
DNA: TGTGCCAGCTCACCACTGACCGGGGGGGAGCAGTACTTC

V: TRBV4-1
size: once
length: 13
D: TRBD1
J: TRBJ2-7
CDR3: CASSPGTDYEQYF
DNA: TGCGCCAGCAGCCCCGGGACAGACTACGAGCAGTACTTC

V: TRBV6-1
size: once
length: 13
D: NA
J: TRBJ2-3
CDR3: CASSEALGYTQYF
DNA: TGTGCCAGCAGTGAAGCGCTCGGATATACGCAGTATTTT

V: TRBV7-9
size: once
length: 13
D: NA
J: TRBJ2-7
CDR3: CASSSPNSYEQYF
DNA: TGTGCCAGCAGCTCGCCCAACTCCTACGAGCAGTACTTC

V: TRBV5-4
size: NA
length: 15
D: NA
J: TRBJ2-6
CDR3: CASRSTTSGANVLTF
DNA: TGTGCCAGCAGGTCTACCACCTCCGGGGCCAACGTCCTGACTTTC

V: TRBV11-3
size: NA
length: 13
D: NA
J: TRBJ1-1
CDR3: CASSLDGNTEAFF
DNA: TGTGCCAGCAGCCTCGACGGGAACACTGAAGCTTTCTTT

V: TRBV25-1
size: few
length: 14
D: TRBD1
J: TRBJ1-2
CDR3: CASSEVGTDYGYTF
DNA: TGTGCCAGCAGTGAGGTTGGGACAGACTATGGCTACACCTTC

V: TRBV2
size: NA
length: 13
D: TRBD2
J: TRBJ2-5
CDR3: CASSEGGGETQYF
DNA: TGTGCCAGCAGTGAAGGGGGGGGAGAGACCCAGTACTTC

V: TRBV5-1
size: NA
length: 14
D: NA
J: TRBJ2-7
CDR3: CASSLGDMPYEQYF
DNA: TGCGCCAGCAGCTTGGGGGACATGCCCTACGAGCAGTACTTC

V: TRBV11-3
size: NA
length: 14
D: NA
J: TRBJ2-3
CDR3: CASSPREPEGTQYF
DNA: TGTGCCAGCAGCCCCAGGGAACCGGAAGGTACGCAGTATTTT

V: TRBV5-4
size: NA
length: 15
D: NA
J: TRBJ1-6
CDR3: CASSPMGGSNSPLHF
DNA: TGTGCCAGCAGCCCGATGGGGGGCTCAAATTCACCCCTCCACTTT

V: TRBV5-5
size: NA
length: 15
D: NA
J: TRBJ2-3
CDR3: CASSLLGLTTDTQYF
DNA: TGTGCCAGCAGCTTGCTTGGACTTACAACAGATACGCAGTATTTT

V: TRBV19
size: NA
length: 15
D: NA
J: TRBJ1-5
CDR3: CASSEGGRGNQPQHF
DNA: TGTGCCAGTAGTGAGGGGGGAAGGGGCAATCAGCCCCAGCATTTT

V: TRBV18
size: NA
length: 16
D: TRBD2
J: TRBJ2-3
CDR3: CASSPPGLAGADTQYF
DNA: TGTGCCAGCTCACCCCCGGGACTAGCGGGAGCAGATACGCAGTATTTT

V: TRBV5-1
size: NA
length: 15
D: TRBD1
J: TRBJ2-1
CDR3: CASSLEGQGYNEQFF
DNA: TGCGCCAGCAGCTTGGAGGGACAGGGGTACAATGAGCAGTTCTTC

V: TRBV30
size: NA
length: 15
D: NA
J: TRBJ1-2
CDR3: CAWRRGRGLNYGYTF
DNA: TGTGCCTGGAGGAGAGGCAGGGGCCTTAACTATGGCTACACCTTC

V: TRBV5-4
size: NA
length: 15
D: NA
J: TRBJ1-1
CDR3: CASSLSRLVNTEAFF
DNA: TGTGCCAGCAGCTTGTCTCGATTAGTGAACACTGAAGCTTTCTTT

V: TRBV28
size: NA
length: 15
D: TRBD2
J: TRBJ2-1
CDR3: CASSPGLASYNEQFF
DNA: TGTGCCAGCAGTCCGGGACTAGCCTCCTACAATGAGCAGTTCTTC

V: TRBV21-1
size: NA
length: 15
D: NA
J: TRBJ2-2
CDR3: CASSGGQGPTGELFF
DNA: TGTGCCAGCAGCGGGGGACAGGGGCCGACCGGGGAGCTGTTTTTT

V: TRBV7-2
size: NA
length: 15
D: NA
J: TRBJ1-4
CDR3: CASSPVGSTNEKLFF
DNA: TGTGCCAGCAGCCCCGTAGGGTCAACTAATGAAAAACTGTTTTTT

V: TRBV11-2
size: NA
length: 13
D: NA
J: TRBJ1-1
CDR3: CASSLARETEAFF
DNA: TGTGCCAGCAGCTTAGCGCGAGAAACTGAAGCTTTCTTT

V: TRBV6-1
size: NA
length: 12
D: NA
J: TRBJ2-7
CDR3: CASMSGYYEQYF
DNA: TGTGCCAGCATGAGCGGATACTACGAGCAGTACTTC

V: TRBV5-1
size: NA
length: 15
D: NA
J: TRBJ1-2
CDR3: CASSLGAGTNYGYTF
DNA: TGCGCCAGCAGCTTGGGAGCAGGGACTAACTATGGCTACACCTTC

V: TRBV30
size: NA
length: 16
D: NA
J: TRBJ2-5
CDR3: CAWVRGQRIYQETQYF
DNA: TGTGCCTGGGTGCGCGGACAGAGAATCTACCAAGAGACCCAGTACTTC

V: TRBV4-3
size: NA
length: 14
D: NA
J: TRBJ2-1
CDR3: CASSHTGSYNEQFF
DNA: TGCGCCAGCAGCCACACCGGGTCATACAATGAGCAGTTCTTC

V: TRBV6-6
size: NA
length: 15
D: NA
J: TRBJ2-1
CDR3: CASSPGSEQNNEQFF
DNA: TGTGCCAGCAGCCCAGGGTCTGAACAGAACAATGAGCAGTTCTTC

V: TRBV28
size: NA
length: 15
D: TRBD2
J: TRBJ2-5
CDR3: CASSPPRTGGETQYF
DNA: TGTGCCAGCAGCCCCCCTCGGACGGGAGGGGAGACCCAGTACTTC

V: TRBV5-1
size: few
length: 15
D: NA
J: TRBJ1-1
CDR3: CASSLAVSPGAEAFF
DNA: TGCGCCAGCAGCTTGGCAGTATCCCCTGGGGCTGAAGCTTTCTTT

V: TRBV28
size: NA
length: 15
D: TRBD1
J: TRBJ1-5
CDR3: CASSLGDREGQPQHF
DNA: TGTGCCAGCAGTTTAGGGGACAGGGAGGGTCAGCCCCAGCATTTT

V: TRBV13
size: NA
length: 13
D: NA
J: TRBJ2-7
CDR3: CASSVGLSYEQYF
DNA: TGTGCCAGCAGCGTAGGGTTATCCTACGAGCAGTACTTC

V: TRBV30
size: NA
length: 12
D: TRBD1
J: TRBJ2-1
CDR3: CAWTDRGNEQFF
DNA: TGTGCCTGGACCGACAGGGGCAATGAGCAGTTCTTC

V: TRBV27
size: NA
length: 14
D: TRBD1
J: TRBJ1-2
CDR3: CASSLLQGAEGYTF
DNA: TGTGCCAGCAGTTTACTACAGGGGGCGGAAGGCTACACCTTC

V: TRBV11-3
size: few
length: 16
D: TRBD2
J: TRBJ2-2
CDR3: CASSYGTSGRAGELFF
DNA: TGTGCCAGCAGCTATGGGACTAGCGGGAGGGCCGGGGAGCTGTTTTTT

V: TRBV29-1
size: NA
length: 13
D: TRBD2
J: TRBJ2-3
CDR3: CSAGLADTDTQYF
DNA: TGCAGCGCCGGACTAGCGGACACAGATACGCAGTATTTT

V: TRBV11-3
size: NA
length: 14
D: NA
J: TRBJ1-1
CDR3: CASSLNRDNTEAFF
DNA: TGTGCCAGCAGCTTAAACAGGGACAACACTGAAGCTTTCTTT

V: TRBV29-1
size: NA
length: 12
D: NA
J: TRBJ1-1
CDR3: CSVEDTRTEAFF
DNA: TGCAGCGTTGAAGATACGAGGACTGAAGCTTTCTTT

V: TRBV10-1
size: NA
length: 14
D: NA
J: TRBJ2-2
CDR3: CATSGSLRTGELFF
DNA: TGCGCCACGTCAGGGAGCCTTAGGACCGGGGAGCTGTTTTTT

V: TRBV4-1
size: NA
length: 14
D: TRBD1
J: TRBJ1-1
CDR3: CASSEGQGRTEAFF
DNA: TGCGCCAGCAGCGAGGGACAGGGTAGGACTGAAGCTTTCTTT

V: TRBV7-2
size: NA
length: 14
D: NA
J: TRBJ2-7
CDR3: CASSLGPRMSEQYF
DNA: TGTGCCAGCAGCTTAGGGCCTCGGATGTCCGAGCAGTACTTC

V: TRBV14
size: NA
length: 21
D: NA
J: TRBJ1-4
CDR3: CASSQVVAAPSGTGRNEKLFF
DNA: TGTGCCAGCAGCCAAGTGGTCGCGGCGCCGTCAGGGACCGGGCGTAATGAAAAACTGTTTTTT

V: TRBV5-1
size: NA
length: 13
D: NA
J: TRBJ2-5
CDR3: CASSLNTQETQYF
DNA: TGCGCCAGCAGTCTGAACACACAAGAGACCCAGTACTTC

V: TRBV5-1
size: NA
length: 16
D: TRBD2
J: TRBJ2-1
CDR3: CASSAGTSGSYGEQFF
DNA: TGCGCCAGCAGCGCCGGGACTAGCGGGAGTTACGGGGAGCAGTTCTTC

V: TRBV5-1
size: NA
length: 14
D: NA
J: TRBJ2-5
CDR3: CASRGGGYQETQYF
DNA: TGCGCCAGCAGGGGAGGGGGGTACCAAGAGACCCAGTACTTC

V: TRBV5-1
size: NA
length: 17
D: TRBD1
J: TRBJ1-2
CDR3: CASSLNRPGQGHGGYTF
DNA: TGCGCCAGCAGTTTAAACCGACCGGGACAGGGGCATGGAGGCTACACCTTC

V: TRBV6-6
size: NA
length: 13
D: TRBD1
J: TRBJ1-2
CDR3: CASSPTGDYGYTF
DNA: TGTGCCAGCAGCCCGACAGGGGACTATGGCTACACCTTC

V: TRBV29-1
size: NA
length: 14
D: NA
J: TRBJ2-1
CDR3: CSVAGGASYNEQFF
DNA: TGCAGCGTTGCAGGCGGGGCCTCCTACAATGAGCAGTTCTTC